This T cell receptor (beta chain) originates from a study of blood T cells in healthy people across ages. Together with a sample-barcoded 5' primer, a J-beta primer mix was included in a second PCR lasting roughly 6 to 12 cycles. MiXCR was run by TCRdb on the 5' RACE reads, yielding one entry per CDR3 protein. The table lists more than 900,000 distinct CDR3 sequences, approximately 25% of them singletons. V was shortened by 8 bases and J by 3 bases, with 14 bases between the two germline ends. The CDR3 consists of 14 residues. The V gene's germline CDR1 is SGHTA and CDR2 FQGNSA. This clonotype came up many times. This same sample was also part of a study on T cells of mothers and their children.

V gene TRBV7-2 combines with J gene TRBJ2-4; the D call may be TRBD1 or TRBD2 (5 bases each). The receptor's source is a girl aged 2-10 years in good health. Sample: blood. As DNA, the CDR3 is TGTGCCAGCTCCCTGAGGGGTTTCAAAAACATTCAGTACTTC. Its translation is CASSLRGFKNIQYF.